A selection of T cell receptor beta chains follows, all from one sample in a study of immune reconstitution after stem cell transplant in scleroderma. TCRdb re-called the RT-PCR reads through MiXCR, storing one row per CDR3 protein. The sample has thousands of distinct CDR3 sequences; 8% to 9.5% are singletons. The specimen was collected before or after autologous hematopoietic stem cell transplantation (not recorded which). These receptors originate from a male donor with systemic sclerosis. Both conserved end residues are part of each CDR3. The D gene is left open where the match is weak. Size is omitted from some rows. Given values are once, few, many or a class for expanded clones.

V	D	size	J	CDR3	DNA
TRBV7-9	TRBD1	large	TRBJ2-7	CASSSLGTGAPSYEQYF	TGTGCCAGCAGCTCCTTGGGGACAGGGGCCCCCTCCTACGAGCAGTACTTC
TRBV29-1	TRBD2	few	TRBJ2-3	CSSEREGGTGSDTQYF	TGCAGCTCGGAACGGGAGGGGGGCACTGGTTCGGATACGCAGTATTTT
TRBV6-5	-	medium-sized	TRBJ2-1	CASKLGNEQFF	TGTGCCAGCAAACTTGGCAATGAGCAGTTCTTC
TRBV20-1	TRBD2	medium-sized	TRBJ2-1	CSAWGTSGSSINEQFF	TGCAGTGCTTGGGGGACTAGCGGGAGTAGTATAAATGAGCAGTTCTTC
TRBV5-1	TRBD2	few	TRBJ2-5	CASSSGSPTSGRPETQYF	TGCGCCAGCAGCTCCGGGAGTCCAACTAGCGGGAGACCAGAGACCCAGTACTTC
TRBV7-3	-	-	TRBJ2-3	CASSLSEGSTDTQYF	TGTGCCAGCAGTTTAAGCGAGGGAAGCACAGATACGCAGTATTTT
TRBV7-2	-	medium-sized	TRBJ2-1	CASSLDGGGTYNEQFF	TGTGCCAGCAGCTTAGACGGGGGCGGTACCTACAATGAGCAGTTCTTC
TRBV27	-	-	TRBJ2-1	CASSTTPHLSSYNEQFF	TGTGCCAGCAGTACTACCCCACACCTGAGCTCCTACAATGAGCAGTTCTTC
TRBV20-1	TRBD1	medium-sized	TRBJ2-3	CSARDFQGEADTQYF	TGCAGTGCTAGAGATTTCCAGGGGGAAGCAGATACGCAGTATTTT
TRBV5-1	TRBD1	medium-sized	TRBJ1-1	CASSTETGSGTEAFF	TGCGCCAGCAGCACTGAGACAGGGTCGGGCACTGAAGCTTTCTTT
TRBV29-1	-	medium-sized	TRBJ2-7	CSVVASSEQYF	TGCAGCGTTGTTGCGTCGTCCGAGCAGTACTTC
TRBV11-3	TRBD1	few	TRBJ1-5	CASSFGRGSQPQHF	TGTGCCAGCAGCTTCGGCAGGGGGAGTCAGCCCCAGCATTTT
TRBV20-1	TRBD2	few	TRBJ2-7	CSARDLDGTSGIRGEQYF	TGCAGTGCTAGAGATCTCGACGGGACTAGCGGTATACGGGGCGAGCAGTACTTC
TRBV20-1	TRBD2	large	TRBJ2-5	CSARPGTSSQETQYF	TGCAGTGCTAGACCCGGGACTAGCAGCCAAGAGACCCAGTACTTC
TRBV18	TRBD1	few	TRBJ1-1	CASSLQGENTEAFF	TGTGCCAGCTCTCTACAGGGGGAGAACACTGAAGCTTTCTTT
TRBV7-9	-	-	TRBJ2-2	CASSPAGSNTGELFF	TGTGCCAGCAGCCCCGCGGGATCGAACACCGGGGAGCTGTTTTTT
TRBV27	TRBD1	medium-sized	TRBJ1-4	CASRFRGGNEKLFF	TGTGCCAGCAGATTCAGGGGGGGGAATGAAAAACTGTTTTTT
TRBV6-5	TRBD1	-	TRBJ2-3	CASSGDSLTDTQYF	TGTGCCAGCAGTGGGGACAGCCTCACAGATACGCAGTATTTT
TRBV14	TRBD2	many	TRBJ2-3	CASSQDTLMWEGLTDTQYF	TGTGCCAGCAGCCAAGATACCCTTATGTGGGAGGGCCTTACAGATACGCAGTATTTT
TRBV29-1	-	medium-sized	TRBJ2-3	CSAIPGDTQYF	TGCAGCGCCATACCGGGGGATACGCAGTATTTT
TRBV4-2	TRBD2	medium-sized	TRBJ2-1	CASSQEGSGLAASNEQFF	TGTGCCAGCAGCCAAGAAGGCTCGGGACTAGCTGCTTCCAATGAGCAGTTCTTC
TRBV15	-	large	TRBJ1-1	CATSRDRAVGGTEAFF	TGTGCCACCAGCAGAGATAGAGCCGTCGGGGGCACTGAAGCTTTCTTT
TRBV12-3/TRBV12-4	-	medium-sized	TRBJ2-3	CASSPFGIWWTDTQYF	TGTGCCAGCAGTCCCTTCGGGATCTGGTGGACAGATACGCAGTATTTT
TRBV20-1	-	medium-sized	TRBJ2-4	CSALLTKNIQYF	TGCAGTGCTCTCCTAACCAAAAACATTCAGTACTTC